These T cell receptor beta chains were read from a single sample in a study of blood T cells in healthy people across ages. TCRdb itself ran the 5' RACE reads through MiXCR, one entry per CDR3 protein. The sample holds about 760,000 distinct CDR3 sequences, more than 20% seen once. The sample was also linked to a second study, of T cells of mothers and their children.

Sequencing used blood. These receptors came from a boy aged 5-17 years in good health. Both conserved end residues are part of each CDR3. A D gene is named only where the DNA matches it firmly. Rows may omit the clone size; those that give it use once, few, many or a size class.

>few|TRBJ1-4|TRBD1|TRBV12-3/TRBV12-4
TGTGCCAGCAGTTTTGGGACAGGGGGTGAAAAACTGTTTTTT
CASSFGTGGEKLFF
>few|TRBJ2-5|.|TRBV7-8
TGCGCCAGCAGCTTAGTAGGTGGGGGGGCTAATAGAGAGCAGTACTTC
CASSLVGGGANREQYF
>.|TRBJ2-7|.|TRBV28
TGTGCCAGCACCCCTCGGAGGGACTCCTACGAGCAGTACTTC
CASTPRRDSYEQYF
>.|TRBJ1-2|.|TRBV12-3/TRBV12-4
TGTGCCAGCGGCTATTGGGGCTATGGCTACACCTTC
CASGYWGYGYTF
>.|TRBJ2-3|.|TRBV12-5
TGTGCTAGTGGCCCGAGCCAGAGTTTTAATACGCAGTATTTT
CASGPSQSFNTQYF
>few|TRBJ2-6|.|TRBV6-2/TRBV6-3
TGTGCCAGCAGTTACTCGGGGAGCTCTGGGGCCAACGTCCTGACTTTC
CASSYSGSSGANVLTF
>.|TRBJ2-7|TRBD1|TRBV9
TGTGCCAGCAGCTCTCGGACAGGGTTACACGAGCAGTACTTC
CASSSRTGLHEQYF
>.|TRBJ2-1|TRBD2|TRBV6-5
TGTGCCAGCCACTTGAGACTAGCGGATTACAATGAGCAGTTCTTC
CASHLRLADYNEQFF
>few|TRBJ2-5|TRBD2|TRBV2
TGTGCCAGCAGTGAAGGTATAGCGGGAGTCCTCATCCAAGAGACCCAGTACTTC
CASSEGIAGVLIQETQYF
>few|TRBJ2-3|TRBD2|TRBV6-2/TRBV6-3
TGTGCCAGCACAGAATCGCGGGGGAGCACAGATACGCAGTATTTT
CASTESRGSTDTQYF
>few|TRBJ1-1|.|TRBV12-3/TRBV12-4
TGTGCCAGCAGTTTAGGTCTGGGCTCTGGCACTGAAGCTTTCTTT
CASSLGLGSGTEAFF
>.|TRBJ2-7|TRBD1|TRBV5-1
TGCGCCAGCAGCTTACAGGGGGCCGGAGCCTACGAGCAGTACTTC
CASSLQGAGAYEQYF
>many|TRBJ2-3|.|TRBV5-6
TGTGCCAGCAGCTCGCTACTAGTTCAAGCAGTCTCAGATACGCAGTATTTT
CASSSLLVQAVSDTQYF
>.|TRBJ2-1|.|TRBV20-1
TGCAGTGCTGTCAAGCGGAGCTCCTACAATGAGCAGTTCTTC
CSAVKRSSYNEQFF
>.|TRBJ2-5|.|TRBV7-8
TGTGCCAGCAGCTTAGAGTCGACCCAGTACTTC
CASSLESTQYF
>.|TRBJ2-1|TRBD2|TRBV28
TGTGCCAGCAGTTCCTCTCTAGCGGGAGCTGGGTACAATGAGCAGTTCTTC
CASSSSLAGAGYNEQFF
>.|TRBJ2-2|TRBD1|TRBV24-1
TGTGCCACCAGTAAGACAGGGATGGCCGGGGAGCTGTTTTTT
CATSKTGMAGELFF
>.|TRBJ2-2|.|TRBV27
TGTGCCAGCGGATTTCGGGAGAACACCGGGGAGCTGTTTTTT
CASGFRENTGELFF
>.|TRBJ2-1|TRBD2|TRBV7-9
TGTGCCAGCAGCTTAGCCGGGCTAGCGGGAATCGATGAGCAGTTCTTC
CASSLAGLAGIDEQFF
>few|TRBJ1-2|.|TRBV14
TGTGCCAGCAGCCCACTGGTACCCAGCACGAACTATGGCTACACCTTC
CASSPLVPSTNYGYTF
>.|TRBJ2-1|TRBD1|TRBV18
TGTGCCAGCTCACGGACAGGGGGGATGTACTACAATGAGCAGTTCTTC
CASSRTGGMYYNEQFF
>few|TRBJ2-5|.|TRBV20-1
TGCAGTGCTAGAACGCCAGGGCAAGAGACCCAGTACTTC
CSARTPGQETQYF
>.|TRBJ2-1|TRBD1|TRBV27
TGTGCCAGCAGTCCCCCTGGACAGGTCCTCTCCTACAATGAGCAGTTCTTC
CASSPPGQVLSYNEQFF
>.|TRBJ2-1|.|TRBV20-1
TGCAGTGCTAGAGATCCCAAATTAACATATGAGCAGTTCTTC
CSARDPKLTYEQFF
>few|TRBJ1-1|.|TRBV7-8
TGTGCCAGCAGCTCCAGGAACAGGATGAACACTGAAGCTTTCTTT
CASSSRNRMNTEAFF
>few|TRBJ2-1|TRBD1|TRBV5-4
TGTGCCAGCAGCCGACCGGGACAGTCCTACAATGAGCAGTTCTTC
CASSRPGQSYNEQFF
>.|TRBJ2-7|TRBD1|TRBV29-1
TGCAGCGGGATGGGACAGACGGGAGAGCAGTACTTC
CSGMGQTGEQYF
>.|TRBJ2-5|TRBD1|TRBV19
TGTGCCAGTACGGGACAGTTATCAGAGACCCAGTACTTC
CASTGQLSETQYF
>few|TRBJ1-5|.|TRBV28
TGTGCCAGCAGTCCCGCCCGATCCAGTCAGCCCCAGCATTTT
CASSPARSSQPQHF
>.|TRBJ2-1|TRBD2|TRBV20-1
TGCAGTGCCAGATACAAAGTAGCGGGAGGGCCAGGCAATGAGCAGTTCTTC
CSARYKVAGGPGNEQFF
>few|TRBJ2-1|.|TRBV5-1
TGCGCCAGCAGCTGGGCCGGGGGAGGTCAACGGAAGGATGAGCAGTTCTTC
CASSWAGGGQRKDEQFF
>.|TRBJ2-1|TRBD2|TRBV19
TGTGCCAGTAGTATCGGTATGTTCCTAGCGGGAGAATTAAATGAGCAGTTCTTC
CASSIGMFLAGELNEQFF
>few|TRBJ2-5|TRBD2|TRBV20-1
TGCAGTGCTTCTCTAGCGGTGGGAACCCAGTACTTC
CSASLAVGTQYF
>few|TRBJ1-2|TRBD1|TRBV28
TGTGCCAGCAGTCACCTCGACAGGGGTGACCCCAACTATGGCTACACCTTC
CASSHLDRGDPNYGYTF
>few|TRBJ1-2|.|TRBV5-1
TGCGCCAGCAGCTTGGTACAGGGCGGCGACGGCTACACCTTC
CASSLVQGGDGYTF
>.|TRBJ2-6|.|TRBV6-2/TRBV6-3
TGTGCCAGCAGGCCCCGAGGTCCGACCTGGGCCAACGTCCTGACTTTC
CASRPRGPTWANVLTF
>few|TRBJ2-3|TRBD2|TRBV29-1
TGCAGCGTTGAAGATCTGGCTAGCGGGAGGGGAATCACAGATACGCAGTATTTT
CSVEDLASGRGITDTQYF
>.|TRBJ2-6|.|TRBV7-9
TGTGCCAGCAGTTCTCGGGGTGTTGGCTCTGGGGCCAACGTCCTGACTTTC
CASSSRGVGSGANVLTF
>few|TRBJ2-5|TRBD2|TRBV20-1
TGCAGTGCTATACGACTAGCGGGAGTGGGGGAGCAGTACTTC
CSAIRLAGVGEQYF
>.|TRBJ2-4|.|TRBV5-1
TGCGCCAGCAGCTTGGATCCTGGGACCAAAAACATTCAGTACTTC
CASSLDPGTKNIQYF
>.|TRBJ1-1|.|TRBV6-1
TGTGCCAGCAGAAAGGACAGTCCCCGAATAAGGCTCATGAACACTGAAGCTTTCTTT
CASRKDSPRIRLMNTEAFF
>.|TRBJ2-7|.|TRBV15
TGTGCCACCAGCACAGGGGTAAGCAACGAGCAGTACTTC
CATSTGVSNEQYF
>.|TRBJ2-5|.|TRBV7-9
TGTGCCAGCGCGTCCGGGGGGCACGGGCAGTACTTC
CASASGGHGQYF
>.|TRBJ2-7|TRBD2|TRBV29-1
TGCAGCGTTGCTCCCCCGGGACTAGCGTCCCACGAGCAGTACTTC
CSVAPPGLASHEQYF
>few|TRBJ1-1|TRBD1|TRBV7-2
TGTGCCAGCACCAGTAAAAAGACAGGGGGGAACACTGAAGCTTTCTTT
CASTSKKTGGNTEAFF
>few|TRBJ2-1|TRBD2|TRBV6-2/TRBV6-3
TGTGCCAGCAGTTACTCAGGGACTAGCGGTTACAATGAGCAGTTCTTC
CASSYSGTSGYNEQFF
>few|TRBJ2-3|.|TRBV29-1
TGCAGCGTAGCCGGGACACTCACAGATACGCAGTATTTT
CSVAGTLTDTQYF
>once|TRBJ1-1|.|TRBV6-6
TGTGCCAGCAGAGAAACCAGGATCACTGAAGCTTTCTTT
CASRETRITEAFF
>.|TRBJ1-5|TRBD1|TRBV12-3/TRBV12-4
TGTGCCAGCAGTTTAGGCAGGGGGCGGATTCAGCCCCAGCATTTT
CASSLGRGRIQPQHF
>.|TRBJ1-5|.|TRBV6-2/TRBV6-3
TGTGCCAGCAAGGGGGTTCTTCATCAGCCCCAGCATTTT
CASKGVLHQPQHF
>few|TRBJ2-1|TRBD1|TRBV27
TGTGCCAGCAGTCCGTGGGCGGGACAGGGTTACAATGAGCAGTTCTTC
CASSPWAGQGYNEQFF
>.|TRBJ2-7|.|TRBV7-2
TGTGCCAGCAGCTCCGAGGGGCGTAGCTACGAGCAGTACTTC
CASSSEGRSYEQYF
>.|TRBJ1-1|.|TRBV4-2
TGTGCCAGCAGCCAAGATCGGGCTATGCGGACTGAAGCTTTCTTT
CASSQDRAMRTEAFF
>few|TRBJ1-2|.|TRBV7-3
TGTGCCAGCGGCTCCCCCGGGGACTATGGCTACACCTTC
CASGSPGDYGYTF
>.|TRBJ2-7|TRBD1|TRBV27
TGTGCCAGCAGCCAAGGGACAGGACCCGAGCAGTACTTC
CASSQGTGPEQYF
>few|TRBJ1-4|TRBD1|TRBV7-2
TGTGCCAGCAGCTTAGGGGGGACAGGCGAAAAACTGTTTTTT
CASSLGGTGEKLFF
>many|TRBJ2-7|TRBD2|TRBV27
TGTGCCAGCAGAACAACTAGCGGGAGGTATCACGAGCAGTACTTC
CASRTTSGRYHEQYF
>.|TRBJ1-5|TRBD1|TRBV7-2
TGTGCCAGCAGCGAAGGACAGGGGATGTGGCAGCCCCAGCATTTT
CASSEGQGMWQPQHF
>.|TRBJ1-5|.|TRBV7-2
TGTGCCAGCAGCGAACGCACTCATACACAGGGCAGCAATCAGCCCCAGCATTTT
CASSERTHTQGSNQPQHF
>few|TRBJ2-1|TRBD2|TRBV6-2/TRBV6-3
TGTGCCAGCAGTCGATCGGCGGGAGGGAATCGAAATGAGCAGTTCTTC
CASSRSAGGNRNEQFF